Detailed here is one T cell receptor beta chain. Its target is not known. The data derive from a study of cytomegalovirus exposure and HLA in healthy donors. Profiling relied on immunoSEQ multiplex PCR, and the TCRdb table lists in-frame clones only, not all of them. The sample shows some 200,000 clones, 70% to 85% of them seen only once. Germline V CDR1 and CDR2: WNHNN, SYGVQD (reference sequence). CDR3 size: 13 residues. V lost 8 bases, J lost 6 bases, and 17 bases lay in between. Study-wide results and caveats: The finding came from a later analysis; first-cohort TCR clusters tended to co-occur in the 110 or so validation repertoires.

Material: PBMCs. The sequence derives from a woman in her twenties or thirties in good health and CMV-seropositive. The chain uses TRBV10-1 and TRBJ2-7; a weak D match, TRBD2 (6 bases). The CDR3 loop reads CASAKTRGSEQYF. In nucleotides, the CDR3 is TGCGCCAGCGCGAAGACTAGGGGTTCCGAGCAGTACTTC.